A single sample gave rise to the 6 T cell receptor beta chains below, sequenced in a study of T cells in Graves' hyperthyroidism and ophthalmopathy. Amplified regions were TCR beta CDR3 sequences from RNA transcripts. HTBI primers were the set used in a first-round RT-PCR of the TCR CDR3. TCRdb reprocessed the multiplex PCR reads via MiXCR and lists one record per CDR3 protein. This sample carries hundreds of thousands of distinct CDR3 sequences, approximately 15% of them seen once, and the ten largest clones take about 18%. The sequenced material came from blood. All receptors derive from a woman between 18 and 29 years old with Graves' hyperthyroidism.

This clonotype was seen repeatedly, ten times or more. V usage is TRBV3-1 and J usage is TRBJ2-7, with TRBD2 matching 7 bases. CDR3 length equals 14 residues. Trimming at V came to 3 bases and at J to 3 bases, leaving 5 bases not matched to a gene. Germline CDR1 reads LGHDT; CDR2 reads YNNKEL (reference sequence). The CDR3 loop reads CASSQLSGNYEQYF. CDR3 DNA sequence: TGTGCCAGCAGCCAGCTAAGCGGGAACTACGAGCAGTACTTC.

This clonotype occurred many times. J is TRBJ1-1 and V is TRBV12-3 or TRBV12-4, with D tentatively TRBD1 (5 bases). The CDR3 extends over 14 amino acids. Trimming took 5 bases from V and 4 from J, leaving 14 bases between them. The chain's CDR3 is CASSRTSRGTEAFF. As DNA, the CDR3 is TGTGCCAGCAGTCGGACATCGCGGGGCACTGAAGCTTTCTTT.

This clonotype has ten or more counts. The genes are TRBV6-1 and TRBJ2-7, with D tentatively TRBD2 (5 bases). Germline V gene data show CDR1 as MNHNS and CDR2 as SASEGT. There are 12 residues in the CDR3. V was pared by 7 bases and J by 4 bases, with 11 bases between. The CDR3 spells CASKLERYEQYF. The CDR3 nucleotides are TGTGCCAGCAAATTGGAGCGGTACGAGCAGTACTTC.

This clonotype was picked up many times. J is TRBJ2-7 and V is TRBV7-2, with a weak D call TRBD2 (6 bases). The CDR3 consists of 13 residues. CDR1 is SGHTA and CDR2 is FQGNSA in the germline V gene. The V end was cut by 1 base, the J end by 3 bases, with 7 bases between. CDR3 sequence (DNA): TGTGCCAGCAGCTTAGGGACTATCTACGAGCAGTACTTC. Protein sequence: CASSLGTIYEQYF.

This clonotype occurred many times. The CDR3 DNA reads TGTGCCAGCAATACCGTCGGTAGCAATCAGCCCCAGCATTTT. Protein: CASNTVGSNQPQHF. V is TRBV12-3 or TRBV12-4 and J is TRBJ1-5; D gene ambiguous. Trimming stripped 7 bases from V and 0 bases from J, with 10 bases between. The CDR3 sequence is 14 residues long.

A few counts support this clonotype. The rearrangement uses TRBV9 and TRBJ1-4, with a weak D call TRBD1 (5 bases). V lost 0 bases and J 7 bases, leaving 10 bases between the germline ends. Germline CDR1 and CDR2: SGDLS and YYNGEE. The CDR3 spans 14 residues. CDR3 residues: CASSVGGLSEKLFF. Written as DNA, the CDR3 is TGTGCCAGCAGCGTAGGGGGCCTTAGTGAAAAACTGTTTTTT.